This TCR beta chain was sequenced for a study of blood T cell repertoires in COVID-19. Whole-study context: Sites across the United States, Italy and Spain contributed samples from acute and convalescent COVID-19. The cDNA or gDNA used as material had been derived from T cells, B-cell-depleted T cells, or PBMCs.

Original methodology: Nucleated cell number was recorded as an estimate derived from reference gene primer amplification. Clones were sequenced by immunoSEQ multiplex PCR, and TCRdb holds only the in-frame ones, with some missing. Clone size and V and J calls were adopted from that table, with D and trimming inferred from the DNA. The sample has 110,000 to 150,000 clones; over 70% are singletons. The CDR3 is 15 amino acids. The germline V gene has CDR1 SGDLS and CDR2 YYNGEE. Trimming stripped 4 bases from V and 2 bases from J, with 16 bases between. The chain joins TRBV9 to TRBJ2-7; maybe TRBD1 (5 bases). The source is a woman aged 45-59 years with acute or convalescent COVID-19. The sequenced sample was peripheral blood. The CDR3 loop reads CASSPTDGQTYEQYF. CDR3 sequence (DNA): TGTGCCAGCAGCCCCACCGATGGACAAACCTACGAGCAGTACTTC.